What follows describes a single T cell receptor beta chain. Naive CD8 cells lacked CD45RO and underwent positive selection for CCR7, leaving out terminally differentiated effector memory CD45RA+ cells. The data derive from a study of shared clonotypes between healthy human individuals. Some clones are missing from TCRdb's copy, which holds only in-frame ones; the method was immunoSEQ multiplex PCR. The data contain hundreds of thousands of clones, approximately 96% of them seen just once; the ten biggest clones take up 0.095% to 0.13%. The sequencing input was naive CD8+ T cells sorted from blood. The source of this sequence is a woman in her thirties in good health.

In nucleotides, the CDR3 is TGTGCCTGGAGTGTAGCGGGAGGGCCTCAAGAGACCCAGTACTTC. Its protein product is CAWSVAGGPQETQYF. This chain joins TRBV30 and TRBJ2-5; 10 bases are shared with TRBD2. The germline V gene has CDR1 GTSNPN and CDR2 SVGIG (reference sequence). The V gene end was trimmed by 0 bases and the J gene end by 2 bases; junction bases not matched to a gene: 3. The CDR3 has 15 amino acids.